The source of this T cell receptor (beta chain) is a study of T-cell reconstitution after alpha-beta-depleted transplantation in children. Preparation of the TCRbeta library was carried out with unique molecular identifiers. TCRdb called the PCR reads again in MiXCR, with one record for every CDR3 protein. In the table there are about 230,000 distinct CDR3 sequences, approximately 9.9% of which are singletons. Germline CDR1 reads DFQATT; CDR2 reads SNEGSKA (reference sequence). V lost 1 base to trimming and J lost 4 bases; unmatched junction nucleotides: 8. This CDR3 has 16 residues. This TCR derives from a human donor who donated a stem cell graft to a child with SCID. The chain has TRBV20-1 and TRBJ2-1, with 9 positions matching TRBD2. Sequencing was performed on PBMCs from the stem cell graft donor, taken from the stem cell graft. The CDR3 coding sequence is TGCAGTGCTAGAGTCCCTGGAGCGGGGGGTTACAATGAGCAGTTCTTC. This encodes CSARVPGAGGYNEQFF.